A selection of T cell receptor beta chains follows, all from one sample in a study of T cells in Graves' hyperthyroidism and ophthalmopathy. One entry per CDR3 protein, called by TCRdb with MiXCR from the multiplex PCR reads. This table holds a few hundred thousand distinct CDR3 sequences, roughly 14% found once. The sample consisted of blood. The receptors were gathered from a woman under 30 with Graves' hyperthyroidism. The CDR3 runs from the conserved cysteine through the conserved F or W. The D gene is left open where the match is weak. Clone size is shown for a subset of rows, as once, few, many or a class of expanded clone.

d_call	j_call	clone_size	v_call	cdr3_nt	cdr3_aa
-	TRBJ1-6	many	TRBV7-9	TGTGCCAGCAGCTTTCACAGGGACTCACCCCTCCACTTT	CASSFHRDSPLHF
-	TRBJ2-2	many	TRBV7-9	TGTGCCAGCAGCTTAGCGGGGAGCACCGGGGAGCTGTTTTTT	CASSLAGSTGELFF
TRBD2	TRBJ2-1	few	TRBV7-8	TGTGCCAGCAGCTTAAGCGGGGGGGCCCGATATGAGCAGTTCTTC	CASSLSGGARYEQFF
-	TRBJ2-7	many	TRBV6-1	TGTGCCAGCACCCTTGGCGCGGGCGGGACTTCTTCCTACGAGCAGTACTTC	CASTLGAGGTSSYEQYF
TRBD2	TRBJ2-1	many	TRBV18	TGTGCCAGCTCGGGGGGGACCGTCTCCTACAATGAGCAGTTCTTC	CASSGGTVSYNEQFF
-	TRBJ2-5	-	TRBV24-1	TGTGCCACCAGTGATTCCGGAACAGCCGAAGAGACCCAGTACTTC	CATSDSGTAEETQYF
-	TRBJ1-2	many	TRBV11-2	TGTGCCAGCAGCTTAGATCCTTTCGCTACGGCTTCTAACTATGGCTACACCTTC	CASSLDPFATASNYGYTF
TRBD2	TRBJ2-1	many	TRBV27	TGTGCCAGCAGTCCCCCCGGACTAGTACGTGACAATGAGCAGTTCTTC	CASSPPGLVRDNEQFF
TRBD2	TRBJ2-1	few	TRBV5-4	TGTGCCAGCAGCCCACTCGGGGGCGGGGGGGATAATGAGCAGTTCTTC	CASSPLGGGGDNEQFF
-	TRBJ2-3	many	TRBV7-2	TGTGCCAGCAGCTTAGCGGGGGGCGGCCACACAGATACGCAGTATTTT	CASSLAGGGHTDTQYF
-	TRBJ2-1	-	TRBV6-2/TRBV6-3	TGTGCCAGCAGTCGCTCGGGTGGGACGTACAATGAGCAGTTCTTC	CASSRSGGTYNEQFF
TRBD2	TRBJ2-7	few	TRBV18	TGTGCCAGCTCACCGCGCCCTAGCGGGATACCGGCCGAGCAGTACTTC	CASSPRPSGIPAEQYF
TRBD2	TRBJ2-1	-	TRBV7-9	TGTGCCAGCAGCTTAGGACTAGCGGGAGGGCCAATCTACAATGAGCAGTTCTTC	CASSLGLAGGPIYNEQFF
-	TRBJ1-1	many	TRBV11-2	TGTGCCAGCAGCCGGGGGAGGGCGATGAACACTGAAGCTTTCTTT	CASSRGRAMNTEAFF
-	TRBJ2-5	few	TRBV2	TGTGCCAGCAGCAGGGTCCGGGAGACCCAGTACTTC	CASSRVRETQYF
TRBD1	TRBJ2-3	-	TRBV12-5	TGTGCTAGTGGTAACCACAGGGGGCTCATCCCAGATACGCAGTATTTT	CASGNHRGLIPDTQYF
-	TRBJ1-2	many	TRBV7-2	TGTGCCAGCAGCGCTTACAGGAGAGAAGAAAATGGCTACACCTTC	CASSAYRREENGYTF
-	TRBJ1-6	many	TRBV3-1	TGTGCCAGCAGCCTGGGGAACCCCTATAATTCACCCCTCCACTTT	CASSLGNPYNSPLHF
-	TRBJ2-1	many	TRBV11-2	TGTGCCAGCAGCTTAGGCATTACGGGGCTCAATGAGCAGTTCTTC	CASSLGITGLNEQFF
TRBD2	TRBJ2-7	many	TRBV7-2	TGTGCCAGCAGCCGACTAGCGGGAGGAGGCGAGCAGTACTTC	CASSRLAGGGEQYF
-	TRBJ2-1	many	TRBV5-5	TGTGCCAGCAGCTTGTTTTTTAGGCGAGACTCCTACAATGAGCAGTTCTTC	CASSLFFRRDSYNEQFF
TRBD1	TRBJ1-2	few	TRBV14	TGTGCCAGCAGCCCGAATCGACAGGGGGCGGGTGGCTACACCTTC	CASSPNRQGAGGYTF
-	TRBJ1-4	few	TRBV20-1	TGCAGTGCGATGTCCGAAACAGGGTTAACTAATGAAAAACTGTTTTTT	CSAMSETGLTNEKLFF
TRBD1	TRBJ2-7	many	TRBV5-1	TGCGCCAGCAGCTTGGAACCGGGACAGGGCAACGAGCAGTACTTC	CASSLEPGQGNEQYF
TRBD1	TRBJ1-5	-	TRBV19	TGTGCCTGTAGGAGGGCAGGGGGCGATCGGAATCAGCCCCAGCATTTT	CACRRAGGDRNQPQHF
-	TRBJ2-3	many	TRBV7-8	TGTGCCAGCAGCTTGAGTTGGGCGGGGAAGGGAGCAGATACGCAGTATTTT	CASSLSWAGKGADTQYF
TRBD2	TRBJ2-1	many	TRBV7-9	TGTGCCAGCAGCTTAGCGGGAGGGCCGATCGATGAGCAGTTCTTC	CASSLAGGPIDEQFF
-	TRBJ2-7	many	TRBV20-1	TGCAGTGCTTCGTCCCCCCGGTACTACGAGCAGTACTTC	CSASSPRYYEQYF
TRBD2	TRBJ2-7	many	TRBV3-1	TGTGCCAGCAGCCAAGAAGCCAAGGGACTAGCGGGAGTGGGAGAGCAGTACTTC	CASSQEAKGLAGVGEQYF
TRBD1	TRBJ2-7	-	TRBV29-1	TGCAGCGTTGAATCTTTGGACAGGGGCCAAGGCTCCTACGAGCAGTACTTC	CSVESLDRGQGSYEQYF
-	TRBJ1-2	-	TRBV19	TGTGCCAGTACCGAACAGGGATATGGCTACACCTTC	CASTEQGYGYTF
TRBD1	TRBJ2-7	many	TRBV3-1	TGTGCCAGCACCCCCGACGGACAGGTCCAAACCCACGAGCAGTACTTC	CASTPDGQVQTHEQYF
TRBD1	TRBJ2-1	few	TRBV5-1	TGCGCCAGCAGCTTGGAGGGACAGGGTTTACGCGAGCAGTTCTTC	CASSLEGQGLREQFF
-	TRBJ2-5	many	TRBV20-1	TGCAGTGCCCCGGGCCCTCGGGACGGGGAGACCCAGTACTTC	CSAPGPRDGETQYF
TRBD1	TRBJ2-1	few	TRBV7-9	TGTGCCAGCAGCCCGAGCTCGGACAGGGTCTCCTACAATGAGCAGTTCTTC	CASSPSSDRVSYNEQFF
-	TRBJ2-2	few	TRBV5-4	TGTGCCAGCAGCCGAGGAACTGTGGACACCGGGGAGCTGTTTTTT	CASSRGTVDTGELFF
TRBD1	TRBJ2-5	many	TRBV7-3	TGTGCCAGCAGCCCGCAGACAGGGGGGCTAGAGACCCAGTACTTC	CASSPQTGGLETQYF
-	TRBJ1-1	-	TRBV6-1	TGTGCCAGCAGTTCGAAGGGGGATTGGACTGAAGCTTTCTTT	CASSSKGDWTEAFF
TRBD1	TRBJ2-1	many	TRBV20-1	TGCAGTGCTAGAGATCCACGGACAGGGGACACTGAGCAGTTCTTC	CSARDPRTGDTEQFF
-	TRBJ2-3	many	TRBV5-1	TGCGCCAGCAGCTTGGTCGGACGGCGGCTAAGCACAGATACGCAGTATTTT	CASSLVGRRLSTDTQYF
TRBD2	TRBJ2-1	-	TRBV18	TGTGCCAGCTCAAGAGAGCTAGCGGGAGGGTCACTTGAGCAGTTCTTC	CASSRELAGGSLEQFF